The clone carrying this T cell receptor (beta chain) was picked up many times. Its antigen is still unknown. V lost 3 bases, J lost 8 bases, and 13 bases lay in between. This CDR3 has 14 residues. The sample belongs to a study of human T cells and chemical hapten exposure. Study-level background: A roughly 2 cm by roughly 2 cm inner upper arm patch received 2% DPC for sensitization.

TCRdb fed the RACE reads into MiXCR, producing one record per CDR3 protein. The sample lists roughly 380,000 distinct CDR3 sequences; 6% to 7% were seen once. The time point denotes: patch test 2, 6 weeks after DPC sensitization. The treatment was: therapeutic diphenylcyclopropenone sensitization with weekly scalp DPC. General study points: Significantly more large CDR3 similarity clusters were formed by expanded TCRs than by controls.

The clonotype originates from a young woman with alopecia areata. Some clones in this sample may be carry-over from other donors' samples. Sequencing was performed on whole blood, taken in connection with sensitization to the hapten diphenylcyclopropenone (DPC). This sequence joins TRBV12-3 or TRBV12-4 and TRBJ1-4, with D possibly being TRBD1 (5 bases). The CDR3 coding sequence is TGTGCCAGCAGTTTTGTAGGGGTAGGCGAAAAACTGTTTTTT. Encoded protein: CASSFVGVGEKLFF.